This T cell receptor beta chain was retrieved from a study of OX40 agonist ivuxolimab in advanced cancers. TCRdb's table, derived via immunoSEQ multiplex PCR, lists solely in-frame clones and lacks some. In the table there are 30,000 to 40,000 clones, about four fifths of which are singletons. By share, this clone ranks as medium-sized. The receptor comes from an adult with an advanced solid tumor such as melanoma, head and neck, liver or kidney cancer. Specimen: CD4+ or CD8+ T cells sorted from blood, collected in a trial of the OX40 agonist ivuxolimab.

The CDR3 reads CASSYSSNTEAFF. The CDR3 DNA is TGTGCCAGCAGTTACTCGTCGAACACTGAAGCTTTCTTT. The rearrangement joins TRBV6-6 to TRBJ1-1; D is unclear. Trimming took off 0 bases at V and 1 base at J, with 3 bases between the two ends. The CDR3 runs to 13 residues. CDR1 is MNHNY and CDR2 is SVGAGI in the germline V gene (reference sequence).